This TCR beta chain is drawn from a study of blood T cell repertoires in COVID-19. Study-level background: PBMCs, B-cell-depleted T cells, or T cells were the source of the cDNA or gDNA that made up the material.

Under the authors' procedure: From reference gene primer amplification, estimates of nucleated cell counts were derived. Using immunoSEQ multiplex PCR, the repertoire was profiled, and TCRdb retains in-frame clones only, with some absent. V, J and clone size derive from that table, while D and trimming were established from the DNA sequence. The table includes just over 650,000 clones, more than 80% detected once. Only a few counts were recorded for this clone. This clonotype was sampled from a woman between 18 and 30 years old with acute or convalescent COVID-19. Sequencing was carried out using peripheral blood.

This chain's CDR3 is CASSYSRQPSYEQYF. CDR3 sequence (DNA): TGTGCCAGCAGTTACTCGCGACAGCCCTCCTACGAGCAGTACTTC. V is TRBV6-2 or TRBV6-3 and J is TRBJ2-7; D possibly corresponds to TRBD1 (5 bases). The CDR3 is 15 residues long. Trimming removed 0 bases from V and 0 bases from J, with 9 bases in between. CDR1 and CDR2 (germline): MNHEY, SVGEGT.